The rows below give T cell receptor beta chains drawn from one sample of a study of OX40 agonist ivuxolimab in advanced cancers. Profiling relied on immunoSEQ multiplex PCR, and the TCRdb table lists in-frame clones only, not all of them. The data hold over 90,000 clones, with roughly nine tenths observed a single time. This specimen was CD4+ or CD8+ T cells sorted from blood, taken in a trial of the OX40 agonist ivuxolimab. All receptors come from an adult with an advanced solid tumor such as melanoma, head and neck, liver or kidney cancer. Each CDR3 is given with its conserved first and last residue. A D gene is named only where the DNA matches it firmly. A clone size is listed for some rows: how often the clone was seen (once, few, many), or a class if it is expanded.

v_call: TRBV13
d_call: TRBD1
j_call: TRBJ2-7
clone_size: NA
cdr3_nt: TGTGCCAGCAGCTTAGGGGGACAGGCTTACGAGCAGTACTTC
cdr3_aa: CASSLGGQAYEQYF

v_call: TRBV30
d_call: NA
j_call: TRBJ2-1
clone_size: NA
cdr3_nt: TGTGCCTGGTGTGCTACCACTTCCGACAATGAGCAGTTCTTC
cdr3_aa: CAWCATTSDNEQFF

v_call: TRBV6-1
d_call: NA
j_call: TRBJ2-7
clone_size: NA
cdr3_nt: TGTGCCAGCAGTGAGATACTAGGATACGAGCAGTACTTC
cdr3_aa: CASSEILGYEQYF

v_call: TRBV19
d_call: NA
j_call: TRBJ2-5
clone_size: NA
cdr3_nt: TGTGCCAGTAAGGGCAGCACCAGTGTATATACCCAGTACTTC
cdr3_aa: CASKGSTSVYTQYF

v_call: TRBV11-2
d_call: NA
j_call: TRBJ2-1
clone_size: NA
cdr3_nt: TGTGCCAGCAGCCGTGTTCACAATGAGCAGTTCTTC
cdr3_aa: CASSRVHNEQFF

v_call: TRBV11-2
d_call: NA
j_call: TRBJ2-1
clone_size: NA
cdr3_nt: TGTGCCAGCAGCTCCCCATTGAGCTCCTACAATGAGCAGTTCTTC
cdr3_aa: CASSSPLSSYNEQFF

v_call: TRBV5-1
d_call: NA
j_call: TRBJ1-1
clone_size: NA
cdr3_nt: TGCGCCAGCAGCTTCTCGGGCACTGAAGCTTTCTTT
cdr3_aa: CASSFSGTEAFF

v_call: TRBV13
d_call: TRBD1
j_call: TRBJ2-1
clone_size: NA
cdr3_nt: TGTGCCAGCAGAGGGACAGGGAATGAGCAGTTCTTC
cdr3_aa: CASRGTGNEQFF

v_call: TRBV14
d_call: NA
j_call: TRBJ1-2
clone_size: NA
cdr3_nt: TGTGCCAGCAGCCAAGTGTGGGGCATGGATGGCTACACCTTC
cdr3_aa: CASSQVWGMDGYTF

v_call: TRBV18
d_call: NA
j_call: TRBJ2-1
clone_size: NA
cdr3_nt: TGTGCCAGCTCACCGGCGGGAAGCAACAATGAGCAGTTCTTC
cdr3_aa: CASSPAGSNNEQFF

v_call: TRBV7-6
d_call: NA
j_call: TRBJ1-1
clone_size: NA
cdr3_nt: TGTGCCAGCAGCTTAGGCAGGGAGACCACTGAAGCTTTCTTT
cdr3_aa: CASSLGRETTEAFF

v_call: TRBV18
d_call: NA
j_call: TRBJ1-3
clone_size: NA
cdr3_nt: TGTGCCAGCTCACTCCCGGGGATAGGAAACACCATATATTTT
cdr3_aa: CASSLPGIGNTIYF

v_call: TRBV7-3
d_call: TRBD2
j_call: TRBJ2-1
clone_size: once
cdr3_nt: TGTGCCAGCAGCTCGCTCGGGGGGTCGGCATACAATGAGCAGTTCTTC
cdr3_aa: CASSSLGGSAYNEQFF

v_call: TRBV28
d_call: NA
j_call: TRBJ2-2
clone_size: NA
cdr3_nt: TGTGCCAGCACTTTGGCGGACACCGGGGAGCTGTTTTTT
cdr3_aa: CASTLADTGELFF

v_call: TRBV27
d_call: NA
j_call: TRBJ1-6
clone_size: NA
cdr3_nt: TGTGCCAGCAGTTTAAGAGGGTTGAATTCACCCCTCCACTTT
cdr3_aa: CASSLRGLNSPLHF

v_call: TRBV30
d_call: NA
j_call: TRBJ1-4
clone_size: NA
cdr3_nt: TGTGCCTGGAGGGGAGGACACCCTCTAAGGGCAACTAATGAAAAACTGTTTTTT
cdr3_aa: CAWRGGHPLRATNEKLFF

v_call: TRBV30
d_call: NA
j_call: TRBJ2-1
clone_size: NA
cdr3_nt: TGTGCCTGGAGTCCGTTAGGGGGATTCTACAATGAGCAGTTCTTC
cdr3_aa: CAWSPLGGFYNEQFF

v_call: TRBV5-1
d_call: NA
j_call: TRBJ2-2
clone_size: few
cdr3_nt: TGCGCCAGCAGGCAGGTTGGACAGTTCACCGGGGAGCTGTTTTTT
cdr3_aa: CASRQVGQFTGELFF

v_call: TRBV5-1
d_call: TRBD2
j_call: TRBJ2-1
clone_size: NA
cdr3_nt: TGCGCCAGCAGCTTCAGCGGGACCTACAATGAGCAGTTCTTC
cdr3_aa: CASSFSGTYNEQFF

v_call: TRBV6-6
d_call: NA
j_call: TRBJ1-6
clone_size: NA
cdr3_nt: TGTGCCAGCAGTTATGAGGGGACGTATAATTCACCCCTCCACTTT
cdr3_aa: CASSYEGTYNSPLHF

v_call: TRBV5-6
d_call: NA
j_call: TRBJ1-6
clone_size: NA
cdr3_nt: TGTGCCAGCAGCTTGGTGTCCGTCGGGAATTCACCCCTCCACTTT
cdr3_aa: CASSLVSVGNSPLHF

v_call: TRBV29-1
d_call: NA
j_call: TRBJ1-5
clone_size: NA
cdr3_nt: TGCAGCGTCGCTTCAGGGTTCAATCAGCCCCAGCATTTT
cdr3_aa: CSVASGFNQPQHF

v_call: TRBV5-6
d_call: TRBD1
j_call: TRBJ1-2
clone_size: NA
cdr3_nt: TGTGCCAGCAGCTGGGACAGGGGAGAAGGCTACACCTTC
cdr3_aa: CASSWDRGEGYTF

v_call: TRBV19
d_call: NA
j_call: TRBJ1-3
clone_size: NA
cdr3_nt: TGTGCCAGTAGTATAGATCATACGCGAGGAAACACCATATATTTT
cdr3_aa: CASSIDHTRGNTIYF

v_call: TRBV19
d_call: NA
j_call: TRBJ1-5
clone_size: NA
cdr3_nt: TGTGCCAGTAGTATATTAAGCCCGAAAGATCAGCCCCAGCATTTT
cdr3_aa: CASSILSPKDQPQHF

v_call: TRBV11-2
d_call: NA
j_call: TRBJ2-3
clone_size: NA
cdr3_nt: TGTGCCAGCAGCTTAGATGTGAATACGCAGTATTTT
cdr3_aa: CASSLDVNTQYF

v_call: TRBV11-3
d_call: NA
j_call: TRBJ2-1
clone_size: many
cdr3_nt: TGTGCCAGCAGCTTAGCGTATGGGGGCTGGGAGCAGTTCTTC
cdr3_aa: CASSLAYGGWEQFF

v_call: TRBV2
d_call: TRBD2
j_call: TRBJ2-3
clone_size: NA
cdr3_nt: TGTGCCAGCAGTTCCCTAGCGGGAGGGGGCACAGATACGCAGTATTTT
cdr3_aa: CASSSLAGGGTDTQYF

v_call: TRBV9
d_call: NA
j_call: TRBJ2-1
clone_size: NA
cdr3_nt: TGTGCCAGCAGCGTAGCTCCTATGGGCGGGGGCCATGAGCAGTTCTTC
cdr3_aa: CASSVAPMGGGHEQFF

v_call: TRBV7-6
d_call: NA
j_call: TRBJ2-1
clone_size: NA
cdr3_nt: TGTGCCAGCGAAGGGACCTACAATGAGCAGTTCTTC
cdr3_aa: CASEGTYNEQFF

v_call: TRBV11-2
d_call: TRBD2
j_call: TRBJ2-7
clone_size: NA
cdr3_nt: TGTGCCAGCAGCTTCGGGGGGAACGAGCAGTACTTC
cdr3_aa: CASSFGGNEQYF

v_call: TRBV4-3
d_call: TRBD2
j_call: TRBJ2-1
clone_size: NA
cdr3_nt: TGCGCCAGCAGCCGCTCCGGGACTAGCTACAATGAGCAGTTCTTC
cdr3_aa: CASSRSGTSYNEQFF

v_call: TRBV29-1
d_call: TRBD2
j_call: TRBJ2-5
clone_size: NA
cdr3_nt: TGCAGCGTCCTTCGGGGGGGCAAAGAGACCCAGTACTTC
cdr3_aa: CSVLRGGKETQYF

v_call: TRBV30
d_call: NA
j_call: TRBJ2-7
clone_size: few
cdr3_nt: TGTGCCTGGAGTGTAGGGTCCGAGCAGTACTTC
cdr3_aa: CAWSVGSEQYF

v_call: TRBV7-2
d_call: TRBD1
j_call: TRBJ1-2
clone_size: NA
cdr3_nt: TGTGCCAGCAGCTTCAATTCCGGGACAGGGAGAAACTATGGCTACACCTTC
cdr3_aa: CASSFNSGTGRNYGYTF

v_call: TRBV2
d_call: NA
j_call: TRBJ2-2
clone_size: once
cdr3_nt: TGTGCCAGCAGTGAAGTTTTAGCGGTAAACACCGGGGAGCTGTTTTTT
cdr3_aa: CASSEVLAVNTGELFF

v_call: TRBV7-6
d_call: NA
j_call: TRBJ1-5
clone_size: NA
cdr3_nt: TGTGCCAGCAGCTATCAGACAGGTCTCAATCAGCCCCAGCATTTT
cdr3_aa: CASSYQTGLNQPQHF

v_call: TRBV5-6
d_call: NA
j_call: TRBJ2-7
clone_size: NA
cdr3_nt: TGTGCCAGCAGCTTGAGCAGGACATGGGACTCCTACGAGCAGTACTTC
cdr3_aa: CASSLSRTWDSYEQYF

v_call: TRBV10-3
d_call: TRBD1
j_call: TRBJ1-1
clone_size: NA
cdr3_nt: TGTGCCATCAGGGCAGGACAGGGGGCGCGAATGCACACTGAAGCTTTCTTT
cdr3_aa: CAIRAGQGARMHTEAFF

v_call: TRBV7-6
d_call: TRBD1
j_call: TRBJ1-1
clone_size: NA
cdr3_nt: TGTGCCAGCAGCTTGAAGACAGGGCCCATGAACACTGAAGCTTTCTTT
cdr3_aa: CASSLKTGPMNTEAFF

v_call: TRBV19
d_call: NA
j_call: TRBJ1-1
clone_size: NA
cdr3_nt: TGTGCCAGTAGTGACAGTCGGAACACTGAAGCTTTCTTT
cdr3_aa: CASSDSRNTEAFF

v_call: TRBV30
d_call: NA
j_call: TRBJ2-7
clone_size: NA
cdr3_nt: TGTGCCTGGAGTGTTGGGGGACAAGGGACCTACGAGCAGTACTTC
cdr3_aa: CAWSVGGQGTYEQYF

v_call: TRBV5-4
d_call: TRBD1
j_call: TRBJ2-5
clone_size: NA
cdr3_nt: TGTGCCAGCAGCCCCTGGACAGGGACGGCAGAGACCCAGTACTTC
cdr3_aa: CASSPWTGTAETQYF

v_call: TRBV2
d_call: NA
j_call: TRBJ1-4
clone_size: NA
cdr3_nt: TGTGCCAGCAGGGGACTTTCCTATGAAAAACTGTTTTTT
cdr3_aa: CASRGLSYEKLFF

v_call: TRBV6-5
d_call: NA
j_call: TRBJ2-7
clone_size: NA
cdr3_nt: TGTGCCAGCAGTTATAGCTCCTACGGGAACGAGCAGTACTTC
cdr3_aa: CASSYSSYGNEQYF

v_call: TRBV2
d_call: TRBD2
j_call: TRBJ2-7
clone_size: NA
cdr3_nt: TGTGCCAGCAGTGAAGGCGGTAGCGGGAGTGGCGAGCAGTACTTC
cdr3_aa: CASSEGGSGSGEQYF

v_call: TRBV12-2
d_call: NA
j_call: TRBJ1-1
clone_size: NA
cdr3_nt: TGTGCAAGTCGCCTAGAAACACGGCACAGGGGAGGCACTGAAGCTTTCTTT
cdr3_aa: CASRLETRHRGGTEAFF

v_call: TRBV30
d_call: NA
j_call: TRBJ1-1
clone_size: few
cdr3_nt: TGTGCCTGGATGCAGAGACCTGAAGCTTTCTTT
cdr3_aa: CAWMQRPEAFF

v_call: TRBV7-2
d_call: NA
j_call: TRBJ2-4
clone_size: NA
cdr3_nt: TGTGCCAGCAGCTCCCGACCTATAGCCAAAAACATTCAGTACTTC
cdr3_aa: CASSSRPIAKNIQYF

v_call: TRBV19
d_call: NA
j_call: TRBJ1-5
clone_size: NA
cdr3_nt: TGTGCCAGTAGTTGGCCGATCGGACAGCCCCAGCATTTT
cdr3_aa: CASSWPIGQPQHF

v_call: TRBV11-3
d_call: NA
j_call: TRBJ1-4
clone_size: NA
cdr3_nt: TGTGCCAGCAGCCAGGAGCATGAAAAACTGTTTTTT
cdr3_aa: CASSQEHEKLFF

v_call: TRBV6-1
d_call: NA
j_call: TRBJ1-2
clone_size: NA
cdr3_nt: TGTGCCAGCAGTGTAAGGGAGGGATTCGTCTATGGCTACACCTTC
cdr3_aa: CASSVREGFVYGYTF

v_call: TRBV11-2
d_call: TRBD2
j_call: TRBJ2-3
clone_size: NA
cdr3_nt: TGTGCCAGCAGCTCACTAGCGGGAGCCACAGATACGCAGTATTTT
cdr3_aa: CASSSLAGATDTQYF